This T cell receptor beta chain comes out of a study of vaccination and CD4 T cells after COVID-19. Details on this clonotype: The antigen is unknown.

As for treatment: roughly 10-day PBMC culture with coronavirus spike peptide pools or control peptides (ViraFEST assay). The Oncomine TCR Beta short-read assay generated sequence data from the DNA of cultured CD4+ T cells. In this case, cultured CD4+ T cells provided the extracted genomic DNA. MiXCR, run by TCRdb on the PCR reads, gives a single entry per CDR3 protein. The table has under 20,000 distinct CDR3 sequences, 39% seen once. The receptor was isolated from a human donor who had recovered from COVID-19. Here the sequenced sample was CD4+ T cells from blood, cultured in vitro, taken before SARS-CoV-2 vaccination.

The CDR3 sequence is CASSARGYGYTF. The CDR3 DNA reads as TGTGCCAGCAGTGCCCGAGGGTATGGCTACACCTTC. This chain connects TRBV6-1 to TRBJ1-2; D not resolved. The CDR3 has 12 residues. V was pared by 4 bases and J by 5 bases, with 8 bases between. Germline CDR1 is MNHNS and CDR2 is SASEGT.